Listed below are T cell receptor beta chains from one sample, sequenced in a study of blood T cell repertoires in COVID-19. Repertoires were generated with immunoSEQ multiplex PCR, while TCRdb's copy carries only in-frame clones and drops some. The sample yields about 58,000 clones, approximately 91% seen once. Sequencing was done on a sample of peripheral blood. These receptors all come from a woman aged 50 to 60 with active or convalescent COVID-19. Each CDR3 is given with its conserved first and last residue. Size tells how often a clone was seen (once, few, many) or the class of an expanded clone, and some rows leave it out.

clone size: -
J gene: TRBJ2-1
V gene: TRBV11-2
CDR3 protein: CASSLVGTRDEQFF

clone size: -
J gene: TRBJ2-1
V gene: TRBV10-3
CDR3 protein: CAIEAGTGTHNEQFF

clone size: -
J gene: TRBJ1-1
V gene: TRBV29-1
CDR3 protein: CSVERRAVNTEAFF

clone size: -
J gene: TRBJ2-3
V gene: TRBV12-3/TRBV12-4
CDR3 protein: CASSFITGGGYF

clone size: -
J gene: TRBJ2-7
V gene: TRBV12-3/TRBV12-4
CDR3 protein: CASSRDSREQYF

clone size: -
J gene: TRBJ2-7
V gene: TRBV29-1
CDR3 protein: CSGGTGERPKEQYF

clone size: -
J gene: TRBJ2-1
V gene: TRBV4-2
CDR3 protein: CASSQGIRTGGSNEQFF

clone size: -
J gene: TRBJ1-4
V gene: TRBV30
CDR3 protein: CAWPQRQGRMTNEKLFF

clone size: few
J gene: TRBJ1-2
V gene: TRBV12-3/TRBV12-4
CDR3 protein: CASSPTALYGYTF

clone size: once
J gene: TRBJ2-7
V gene: TRBV5-3
CDR3 protein: CARSLEGIINEQYF

clone size: few
J gene: TRBJ1-5
V gene: TRBV19
CDR3 protein: CASSHTEEYQPQHF

clone size: -
J gene: TRBJ2-7
V gene: TRBV7-9
CDR3 protein: CASSFRTGAYEQYF

clone size: -
J gene: TRBJ2-7
V gene: TRBV4-2
CDR3 protein: CASSPVGTGTSSYEQYF

clone size: -
J gene: TRBJ2-1
V gene: TRBV19
CDR3 protein: CASSTTGAYNEQFF

clone size: once
J gene: TRBJ2-5
V gene: TRBV15
CDR3 protein: CATSNHGPGRETQYF

clone size: -
J gene: TRBJ2-1
V gene: TRBV11-3
CDR3 protein: CASSLSDGRALYNEQFF

clone size: -
J gene: TRBJ1-2
V gene: TRBV19
CDR3 protein: CASSLSERGGYGYTF

clone size: -
J gene: TRBJ2-1
V gene: TRBV14
CDR3 protein: CASSQNRLNEQFF

clone size: -
J gene: TRBJ2-7
V gene: TRBV27
CDR3 protein: CASKFSGTWTYEQYF

clone size: -
J gene: TRBJ2-7
V gene: TRBV6-5
CDR3 protein: CASNPGSSYEQYF

clone size: medium-sized
J gene: TRBJ1-1
V gene: TRBV3-1/TRBV3-2
CDR3 protein: CASRETGGRTEAFF

clone size: once
J gene: TRBJ2-1
V gene: TRBV10-1
CDR3 protein: CASSESELGGGEQFF

clone size: -
J gene: TRBJ2-3
V gene: TRBV15
CDR3 protein: CATSSPGGGGPDTQYF

clone size: -
J gene: TRBJ2-3
V gene: TRBV7-2
CDR3 protein: CASSPGLAGDTQYF

clone size: -
J gene: TRBJ2-5
V gene: TRBV7-6
CDR3 protein: CASSLVGLAGDGEETQYF

clone size: -
J gene: TRBJ2-2
V gene: TRBV3-1/TRBV3-2
CDR3 protein: CASSQDMPRHGEGELFF

clone size: few
J gene: TRBJ1-2
V gene: TRBV4-2
CDR3 protein: CASSQEDSAYGYTF

clone size: -
J gene: TRBJ1-1
V gene: TRBV3-1/TRBV3-2
CDR3 protein: CASSERTGSMNTEAFF

clone size: few
J gene: TRBJ2-4
V gene: TRBV24-1
CDR3 protein: CATSDGRGRGIQYF

clone size: -
J gene: TRBJ2-1
V gene: TRBV3-1/TRBV3-2
CDR3 protein: CASSQEGGGNEQFF

clone size: once
J gene: TRBJ2-1
V gene: TRBV14
CDR3 protein: CASGSQGNEQFF

clone size: -
J gene: TRBJ1-1
V gene: TRBV6-5
CDR3 protein: CASNLVAGGTEAFF

clone size: -
J gene: TRBJ2-7
V gene: TRBV7-9
CDR3 protein: CASSRRLAPYEQYF

clone size: -
J gene: TRBJ1-1
V gene: TRBV7-6
CDR3 protein: CASSRREGGETEAFF

clone size: once
J gene: TRBJ2-3
V gene: TRBV30
CDR3 protein: CAWSQADTQYF

clone size: -
J gene: TRBJ1-1
V gene: TRBV29-1
CDR3 protein: CSVESGWSTEAFF

clone size: -
J gene: TRBJ1-2
V gene: TRBV30
CDR3 protein: CAWTGLLNYGYTF

clone size: -
J gene: TRBJ2-7
V gene: TRBV13
CDR3 protein: CASSVSGTGFHEQYF

clone size: -
J gene: TRBJ2-3
V gene: TRBV2
CDR3 protein: CASSDDGKDTQYF

clone size: -
J gene: TRBJ1-2
V gene: TRBV9
CDR3 protein: CASSVEGASIYGYTF

clone size: once
J gene: TRBJ2-7
V gene: TRBV11-2
CDR3 protein: CASSLGYRGTYEQYF

clone size: -
J gene: TRBJ2-5
V gene: TRBV11-3
CDR3 protein: CASSFNSGETQYF

clone size: -
J gene: TRBJ2-3
V gene: TRBV7-2
CDR3 protein: CASSSGGLAGSTDTQYF

clone size: -
J gene: TRBJ1-5
V gene: TRBV19
CDR3 protein: CASRAGGQGEFQPQHF

clone size: -
J gene: TRBJ1-3
V gene: TRBV10-2
CDR3 protein: CASSESFLVGSSGNTIYF

clone size: once
J gene: TRBJ2-6
V gene: TRBV11-2
CDR3 protein: CASNIFEDGTYSGANVLTF

clone size: -
J gene: TRBJ2-1
V gene: TRBV7-9
CDR3 protein: CASSQHLGRAGMYNEQFF

clone size: few
J gene: TRBJ2-2
V gene: TRBV7-6
CDR3 protein: CASSFRLAGGVGGELFF

clone size: -
J gene: TRBJ1-5
V gene: TRBV4-1
CDR3 protein: CASSQASGGSNQPQHF

clone size: once
J gene: TRBJ2-1
V gene: TRBV30
CDR3 protein: CAWSGLAGNNEQFF

clone size: -
J gene: TRBJ1-5
V gene: TRBV10-2
CDR3 protein: CASSEGLINQPQHF

clone size: once
J gene: TRBJ2-5
V gene: TRBV7-3
CDR3 protein: CASSLSSGRAGGETQYF

clone size: few
J gene: TRBJ1-1
V gene: TRBV6-1
CDR3 protein: CASSDVQGGTEAFF

clone size: once
J gene: TRBJ2-3
V gene: TRBV15
CDR3 protein: CATRPPTTDTQYF